These 30 T cell receptor beta chains were all obtained from the same sample, sequenced in a study of T-cell memory formation after mild COVID-19. TCRdb passed the 5' RACE reads through MiXCR, listing each CDR3 protein once. The sample records hundreds of thousands of distinct CDR3 sequences, about 22% being singletons. The source material was PBMCs or a T cell subset sorted from them (not recorded which). Receptor source: an adult woman who had mild COVID-19 (a few samples of this study predate the infection). Cell type and time point are not known.

In DNA, the CDR3 is TGTGCCAGCTCCCCCAGGGAGGAAGGCTACACCTTC. Its translation is CASSPREEGYTF. This chain joins TRBV18 and TRBJ1-2, with TRBD1 as a possible D gene (5 bases). Germline V CDR1 and CDR2: KGHSH, LQKENI. V lost 6 bases to trimming and J lost 8 bases, with 13 bases between them. The CDR3 has 12 residues.

This clonotype has only a few counts. V gene TRBV4-2 combines with J gene TRBJ2-3; D perhaps matches TRBD2 (5 bases). Per germline, CDR1 LGHNA and CDR2 YNFKEQ. V was pared by 4 bases and J by 4 bases, with 21 bases between. The CDR3 is made up of 17 amino acids. CDR3 loop: CASSRSSSEDFPDTQYF. The CDR3 DNA reads TGTGCCAGCAGCCGATCATCATCGGAGGATTTCCCAGATACGCAGTATTTT.

This clonotype has just a few counts. This chain links TRBV7-8 with TRBJ2-4; 12 bases map to TRBD2. The V and J ends lost 2 bases and 0 bases, in that order; junction bases with no gene match: 8. CDR1 SGHVS and CDR2 FQNEAQ come from the germline V gene. The CDR3 sequence is 19 residues long. This CDR3 is CASSLLASGGVPAKNIQYF. CDR3 DNA: TGTGCCAGCAGCTTATTGGCTAGCGGGGGGGTCCCAGCCAAAAACATTCAGTACTTC.

This clonotype was observed a handful of times. The chain carries TRBV12-3 or TRBV12-4 and TRBJ2-7; weak D call: TRBD2 (5 bases). Trimming stripped 3 bases from V and 0 bases from J, with 12 bases between. This CDR3 has 15 residues. CDR3 residues: CASSFRLRDSYEQYF. In DNA, the CDR3 is TGTGCCAGCAGTTTCCGGCTTCGGGACTCCTACGAGCAGTACTTC.

The chain uses TRBV18 and TRBJ2-7; D may match TRBD1 or TRBD2 (5 bases each). Trimming shortened V by 1 base and J by 5 bases, and 6 bases separated the two germline ends. The CDR3 loop spans 12 amino acids. Germline V CDR1 and CDR2: KGHSH, LQKENI. For the CDR3, the DNA is TGTGCCAGCTCACCACGGGGGAACGAGCAGTACTTC. The encoded protein is CASSPRGNEQYF.

The chain combines TRBV6-5 with TRBJ2-7; the D call may be TRBD1 or TRBD2 (5 bases each). The germline gives CDR1 MNHEY, CDR2 SVGAGI. V dropped 10 bases and J dropped 1 base, with 17 bases sitting between them. This CDR3 comprises 14 residues. The CDR3 region has the DNA TGTGCCACTACTCGTGACAGACTATCCTACGAGCAGTACTTC. Translated: CATTRDRLSYEQYF.

This clonotype occurred a few times. V and J are TRBV4-1 and TRBJ2-2, with D possibly being TRBD1 or TRBD2 (5 bases each). The CDR3 spans 15 residues. The V end lost 1 base, the J end lost 5 bases, and 11 bases lay between the germline ends. CDR1 and CDR2 from the germline V gene are MGHRA and YSYEKL. CDR3 sequence reads: CASSQVGRNTGELFF. The CDR3 DNA sequence: TGCGCCAGCAGCCAAGTGGGACGAAATACCGGGGAGCTGTTTTTT.

The chain has TRBV9 and TRBJ2-5; 7 positions match TRBD2. This CDR3 is 16 amino acids long. Germline V gene data show CDR1 as SGDLS and CDR2 as YYNGEE. The J segment lost 1 base and the V segment lost 0 bases, leaving 6 bases of the junction unmatched. The CDR3 spells CASSVVSSGAQETQYF. As DNA, the CDR3 is TGTGCCAGCAGCGTAGTCTCCAGCGGGGCCCAAGAGACCCAGTACTTC. The whole variable domain, filled in from reference TRBV9 and TRBJ2-5, reads DSGVTQTPKHLITATGQRVTLRCSPRSGDLSVYWYQQSLDQGLQFLIQYYNGEERAKGNILERFSAQQFPDLHSELNLSSLELGDSALYFCASSVVSSGAQETQYFGPGTRLLVL.

This clonotype was counted only a few times. This chain uses TRBV2 with TRBJ1-5, with D unclear. The germline CDR1 and CDR2 sequences are SNHLY and FYNNEI. This CDR3 is 14 amino acids long. Trimming removed 6 bases from V and 7 bases from J, with 16 bases in between. The CDR3 here is CASSLEGGMQPQHF. CDR3 sequence (DNA): TGTGCCAGCAGCCTCGAGGGAGGGATGCAGCCCCAGCATTTT.

This clonotype has only a few counts. The chain is built from TRBV5-1 and TRBJ2-1; 9 positions agree with TRBD1. The germline gives CDR1 SGHRS, CDR2 YFSETQ. The trim removed 4 bases at V and 8 bases at J, leaving 10 bases unmatched. The CDR3 sequence is 15 residues long. DNA of the CDR3: TGCGCCAGCAGCAAGATGGACAGGGGCGGGGATGAGCAGTTCTTC. Translated, it gives CASSKMDRGGDEQFF.

There are a few counts of this clonotype. The V and J genes are TRBV5-6 and TRBJ2-3, with 8 bases matching TRBD2. The CDR3 totals 16 residues. The V gene's germline CDR1 is SGHDT and CDR2 YYEEEE. V lost 3 bases, J lost 0 bases, and 6 bases stayed unmatched. CDR3 region: CASSSPTSVSTDTQYF. In DNA form, the CDR3 reads TGTGCCAGCAGCTCGCCGACTAGCGTAAGCACAGATACGCAGTATTTT.

There are many counts of this clonotype. J is TRBJ2-4 and V is TRBV20-1; TRBD2 matches at 9 bases. The CDR3 has 15 amino acids. Germline lookup yields CDR1 DFQATT and CDR2 SNEGSKA (reference sequence). The V gene end was trimmed by 0 bases and the J gene end by 11 bases; junction bases not matched to a gene: 11. The CDR3 nucleotides read TGCAGTGCTAGAGATCCAACTAGCGGGCGGCCAGTTCAGTACTTC. Its protein product is CSARDPTSGRPVQYF.

The rearrangement links TRBV5-6 to TRBJ2-1; D perhaps matches TRBD2 (6 bases). From germline, CDR1 is SGHDT and CDR2 YYEEEE. This CDR3 comprises 16 residues. Trimming took off 0 bases at V and 4 bases at J, with 14 bases between the two ends. This chain's CDR3 is CASSLAGVLRYNEQFF. The CDR3 coding sequence is TGTGCCAGCAGCTTGGCGGGGGTTCTACGGTACAATGAGCAGTTCTTC.

This clonotype turned up a few times. This sequence joins TRBV24-1 and TRBJ2-5, with D possibly TRBD2 on 6 matching bases. CDR1 is KGHDR, CDR2 SFDVKD, per germline. Trimming left V 2 bases short and J 5 bases short, with 20 bases between. The CDR3 is made up of 17 amino acids. The CDR3 is CATSDSKRPSAGETQYF. As DNA, the CDR3 is TGTGCCACCAGTGATTCCAAGCGCCCTAGCGCAGGCGAGACCCAGTACTTC.

The sample holds a few counts of this clonotype. This chain connects TRBV24-1 to TRBJ2-1, with TRBD2 matching over 7 bases. V shed 3 bases, J shed 2 bases, and the junction held 9 bases outside the gene matches. Germline assignment: CDR1 KGHDR and CDR2 SFDVKD. The CDR3 is 17 amino acids. The CDR3 region has the DNA TGTGCCACCAGTGATAGTGAAGCGGGAATCGCCTACAATGAGCAGTTCTTC. Its translation: CATSDSEAGIAYNEQFF.

J is TRBJ2-2 and V is TRBV7-8; TRBD2 might be the D (6 bases). The CDR3 runs to 14 residues. V was cut by 4 bases and J by 5 bases, with 11 bases left in between. Germline V gives CDR1 SGHVS, CDR2 FQNEAQ. CDR3 amino acids: CASSSTSWTGELFF. CDR3 bases: TGTGCCAGCAGCTCGACTAGTTGGACCGGGGAGCTGTTTTTT.

In its sample, this clonotype was seen a few times. This sequence joins TRBV7-8 and TRBJ1-5; no definite D call. V dropped 4 bases and J dropped 0 bases, with 13 bases sitting between them. CDR1 and CDR2 from the germline V gene are SGHVS and FQNEAQ. The length of the CDR3 is 16 residues. Written as DNA, the CDR3 is TGTGCCAGCAGCTCCACCGGGCTTTATAGCAATCAGCCCCAGCATTTT. Amino acids: CASSSTGLYSNQPQHF.

The chain is built from TRBV12-3 or TRBV12-4 and TRBJ1-2, with D possibly matching TRBD1 (6 bases). The CDR3 covers 15 residues. V lost 4 bases to trimming and J lost 2 bases, with 14 bases between them. The CDR3, as DNA: TGTGCCAGCAGTTGGGGGCAGGGAGCGAACTATGGCTACACCTTC. It codes for CASSWGQGANYGYTF.

This clonotype was counted only a few times. This rearrangement joins TRBV10-3 to TRBJ2-5; D remains ambiguous. Trimming took off 6 bases at V and 2 bases at J, with 16 bases between the two ends. CDR3 size: 15 residues. The germline CDR1 and CDR2 sequences are ENHRY and SYGVKD. DNA for the CDR3: TGTGCCATCAGCCAAATTGAGACCAAGCAAGAGACCCAGTACTTC. Its protein is CAISQIETKQETQYF.

This chain connects TRBV7-9 to TRBJ1-1; TRBD1 might be the D (5 bases). The V end lost 3 bases, the J end lost 3 bases, and 8 bases lay between the germline ends. Per germline, CDR1 SEHNR and CDR2 FQNEAQ (reference sequence). There are 13 residues in the CDR3. As DNA, the CDR3 is TGTGCCAGCAGCTTCAGGGTGGACACTGAAGCTTTCTTT. Translating gives CASSFRVDTEAFF.

In its sample, this clonotype was seen a few times. The chain employs TRBV27 and TRBJ1-2; D unresolved. Between the trimmed V and J ends, which lost 0 bases and 3 bases, there was a span of 5 bases. The germline CDR1 and CDR2 sequences are MNHEY and SMNVEV (reference sequence). CDR3 size: 13 residues. The CDR3 loop is CASSLSYDYGYTF. Written as DNA, the CDR3 is TGTGCCAGCAGTTTATCCTACGACTATGGCTACACCTTC.

The chain is built from TRBV7-9 and TRBJ2-1, with unresolved D. V lost 2 bases to trimming and J lost 9 bases, with 11 bases between them. There are 13 residues in the CDR3. Germline V lookup: CDR1 SEHNR, CDR2 FQNEAQ (reference sequence). The DNA of the CDR3 is TGTGCCAGCAGCTTACCCAGTATGGGTGAGCAGTTCTTC. Protein product: CASSLPSMGEQFF.

The sample holds a few counts of this clonotype. The chain joins TRBV5-1 to TRBJ2-5; no reliable D call. V was shortened by 9 bases and J by 2 bases, with 11 bases between the two germline ends. Per the germline V gene, CDR1 is SGHRS and CDR2 is YFSETQ. This CDR3 is built from 12 residues. The CDR3: CAKSGRQETQYF. In nucleotides, the CDR3 is TGCGCCAAGTCCGGGCGGCAAGAGACCCAGTACTTC.

V and J are TRBV29-1 and TRBJ2-4; 9 bases match TRBD2. The CDR3 has 16 amino acids. The junction had 9 bases not matched to a gene; V was cut back by 0 bases and J by 6 bases. The germline CDR1 and CDR2 sequences are SQVTM and ANQGSEA. This CDR3 reads CSVEDRRGRGANIQYF. In DNA, the CDR3 is TGCAGCGTTGAAGATCGTCGCGGGAGGGGGGCAAACATTCAGTACTTC.

This clonotype was seen only a few times. The genes are TRBV4-1 and TRBJ1-2, with TRBD1 matching 7 bases. This CDR3 has 14 residues. J was trimmed by 5 bases and V by 4 bases; bases with no gene match: 7. Germline assignment: CDR1 MGHRA and CDR2 YSYEKL. The CDR3 nucleotides are TGCGCCAGCAGCCGCGACCGGGACAGTTATGGCTACACCTTC. The encoded protein is CASSRDRDSYGYTF.

The chain links TRBV5-6 to TRBJ2-1; D is perhaps TRBD1 (5 bases). Trimming took 3 bases from V and 7 from J, leaving 11 bases between them. This CDR3 has 13 amino acids. From germline, CDR1 is SGHDT and CDR2 YYEEEE. The CDR3 DNA is TGTGCCAGCAGCTGGGGAAGACAGAATGAGCAGTTCTTC. It codes for CASSWGRQNEQFF.

This clonotype was observed a single time. V usage is TRBV20-1 and J usage is TRBJ1-1, with TRBD1 matching over 11 bases. Losses at the gene ends were 1 base for V and 6 bases for J; bases not matched to a gene: 7. The CDR3 contains 15 residues. The V gene's germline CDR1 is DFQATT and CDR2 SNEGSKA (reference sequence). The CDR3 region has the DNA TGCAGTGCTAGAGGGGACAGGGGGTTGATCGCTGAAGCTTTCTTT. It translates to CSARGDRGLIAEAFF.

The chain recombines TRBV7-3 with TRBJ2-7, with 7 bases fitting TRBD2. The V segment lost 5 bases and the J segment 0 bases; nucleotides outside the gene matches: 4. Looked up from germline, CDR1 is SGHTA and CDR2 is FQGTGA. The CDR3 consists of 14 residues. The CDR3 nucleotides read TGTGCCAGCAGCAAGAGCGGGGCCTCCTACGAGCAGTACTTC. The encoded protein is CASSKSGASYEQYF.

Ten or more counts support this clonotype. This sequence joins TRBV7-9 and TRBJ1-6; D unresolved. The CDR3 is 13 amino acids. The germline CDR1 and CDR2 sequences are SEHNR and FQNEAQ (reference sequence). Trimming took 5 bases from V and 10 from J, leaving 12 bases between them. CDR3 sequence reads: CASSVGRESPLHF. The CDR3 DNA reads as TGTGCCAGCAGCGTAGGACGGGAATCACCCCTCCACTTT.

This chain uses TRBV20-1 with TRBJ2-7; D is possibly TRBD2 (5 bases). Trimming took off 6 bases at V and 6 bases at J, with 24 bases between the two ends. The CDR3 spans 15 residues. Germline CDR1 DFQATT, CDR2 SNEGSKA (reference sequence). CDR3 nucleotides: TGCAGTGCCCCAATCGAGAGGGCGAGAGAAGGCGAGCAGTACTTC. It codes for CSAPIERAREGEQYF.